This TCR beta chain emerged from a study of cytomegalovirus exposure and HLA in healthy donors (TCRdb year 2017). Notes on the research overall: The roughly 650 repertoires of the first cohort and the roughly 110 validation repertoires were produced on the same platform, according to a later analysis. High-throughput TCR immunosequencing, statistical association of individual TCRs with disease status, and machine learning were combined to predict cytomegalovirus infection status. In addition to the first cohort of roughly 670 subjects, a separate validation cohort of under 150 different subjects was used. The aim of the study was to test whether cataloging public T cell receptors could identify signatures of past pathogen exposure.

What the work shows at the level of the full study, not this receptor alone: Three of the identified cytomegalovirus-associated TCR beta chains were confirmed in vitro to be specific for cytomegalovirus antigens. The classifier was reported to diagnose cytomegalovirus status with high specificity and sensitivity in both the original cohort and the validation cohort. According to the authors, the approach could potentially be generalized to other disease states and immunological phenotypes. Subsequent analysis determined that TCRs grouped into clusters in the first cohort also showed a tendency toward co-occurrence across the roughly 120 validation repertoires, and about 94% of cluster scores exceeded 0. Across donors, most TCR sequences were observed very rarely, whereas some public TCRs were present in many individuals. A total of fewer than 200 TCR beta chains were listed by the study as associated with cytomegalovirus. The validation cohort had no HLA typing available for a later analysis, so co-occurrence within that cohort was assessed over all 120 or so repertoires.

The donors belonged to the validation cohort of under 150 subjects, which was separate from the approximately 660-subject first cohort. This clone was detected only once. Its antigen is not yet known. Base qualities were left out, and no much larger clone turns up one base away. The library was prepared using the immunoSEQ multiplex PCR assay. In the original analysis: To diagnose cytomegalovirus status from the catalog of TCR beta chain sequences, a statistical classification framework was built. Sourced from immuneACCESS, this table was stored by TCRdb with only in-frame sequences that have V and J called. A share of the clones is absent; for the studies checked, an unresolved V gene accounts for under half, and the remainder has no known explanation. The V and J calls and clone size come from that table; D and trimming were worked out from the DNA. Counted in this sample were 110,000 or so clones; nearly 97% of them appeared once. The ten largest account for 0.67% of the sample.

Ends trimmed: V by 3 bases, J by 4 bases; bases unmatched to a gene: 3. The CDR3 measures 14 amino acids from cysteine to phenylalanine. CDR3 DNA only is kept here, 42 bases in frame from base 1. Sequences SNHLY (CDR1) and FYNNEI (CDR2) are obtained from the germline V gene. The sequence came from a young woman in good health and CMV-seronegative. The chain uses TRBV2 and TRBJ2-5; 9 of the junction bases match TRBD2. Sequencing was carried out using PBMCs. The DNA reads TGTGCCAGCAGTGAGGGGCGGGGGGGAGAGACCCAGTACTTC. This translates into CASSEGRGGETQYF. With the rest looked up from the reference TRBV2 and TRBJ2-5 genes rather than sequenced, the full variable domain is EPEVTQTPSHQVTQMGQEVILRCVPISNHLYFYWYRQILGQKVEFLVSFYNNEISEKSEIFDDQFSVERPDGSNFTLKIRSTKLEDSAMYFCASSEGRGGETQYFGPGTRLLVL.